This T cell receptor beta chain was sequenced for a study of human CD8 memory T cell subsets. General study results and limits: When diversity was estimated with Chao1, stem-like memory T cells appeared more diverse than precursor exhausted T cells. Only minimal overlap was seen between the stem-like memory and the precursor exhausted T cell repertoires. Similarly high diversity was seen in stem-like memory and precursor exhausted T cells, but not in effector memory cells.

Libraries targeted TCR beta using 5' RACE with UMIs. Using the 5' RACE reads, TCRdb records one entry per CDR3 protein without DNA. The table for this sample gives around 4,500 distinct CDR3 sequences. For this clonotype: Its target is unknown.

The CDR3 runs to 13 residues. CDR1 and CDR2 from the germline V gene are MNHNS and SASEGT. The J gene is TRBJ1-2, the V gene TRBV6-1. Sequenced sample: CD8+ T cells from PBMCs. This clonotype originated in a human donor in good health. CDR3 sequence reads: CASSEQATYGYTF.